This T cell receptor beta chain was profiled in a study of shared clonotypes between healthy human individuals. The method was immunoSEQ multiplex PCR; TCRdb's version includes in-frame clones alone and lacks a portion of them. This repertoire shows approximately 2.5 million clones, 85% to 95% found once; its top ten account for roughly 0.13%. The germline CDR1 and CDR2 sequences are ENHRY and SYGVKD. CDR3 length equals 16 residues. V shed 2 bases and J shed 5 bases, with 13 bases lying between them. Sequenced input: naive CD4+ T cells sorted from blood. Documented subset: CD45RA+ positively selected. The sequence came from a man between 18 and 35 years old in good health. This chain joins TRBV10-3 and TRBJ1-6, with D possibly being TRBD1 (6 bases). The CDR3 DNA reads as TGTGCCATCAGTGAGCTTAGGACAGTAGATAATTCACCCCTCCACTTT. Translation gives CAISELRTVDNSPLHF.